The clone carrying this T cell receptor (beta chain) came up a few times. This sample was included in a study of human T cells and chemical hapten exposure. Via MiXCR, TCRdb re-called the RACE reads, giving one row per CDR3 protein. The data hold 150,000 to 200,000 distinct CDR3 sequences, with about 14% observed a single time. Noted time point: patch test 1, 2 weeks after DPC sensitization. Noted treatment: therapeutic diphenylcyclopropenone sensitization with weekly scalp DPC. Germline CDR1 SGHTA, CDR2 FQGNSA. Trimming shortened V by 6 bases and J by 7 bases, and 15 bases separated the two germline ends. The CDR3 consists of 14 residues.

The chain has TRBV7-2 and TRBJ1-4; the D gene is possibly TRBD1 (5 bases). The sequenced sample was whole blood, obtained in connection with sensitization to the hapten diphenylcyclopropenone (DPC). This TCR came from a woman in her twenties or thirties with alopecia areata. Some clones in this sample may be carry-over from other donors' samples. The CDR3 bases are TGTGCCAGCAGTTCCCGCATGGGGCTTGAAAAACTGTTTTTT. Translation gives CASSSRMGLEKLFF.